This T cell receptor beta chain emerged from a study of OX40 agonist ivuxolimab in advanced cancers. On the study more broadly: Previous treatment with anti-PD-1, anti-PD-L1 or anti-CTLA-4 therapy was allowed; 35% to 50% had received some. The study, taken as a whole, reports: There were, on average, more expanded clones in CD8+ T cells than in CD4+.

Regarding this clone: Antigen unknown.

The protocol was immunoSEQ multiplex PCR, while the TCRdb copy is restricted to in-frame clones and leaves out a portion. The sample includes 70,000 to 85,000 clones, around 90% of them seen just once. The CDR3 is made up of 14 amino acids. Germline trimming cut 4 bases from V and 7 bases from J; bases unmatched to any gene: 8. The germline CDR1 and CDR2 sequences are LNHDA and SQIVND (reference sequence). Samples of blood were obtained at baseline, on cycle 4 day 1, and on cycle 7 day 1. This sequence was found in an adult with an advanced solid tumor such as melanoma, head and neck, liver or kidney cancer. This specimen was CD4+ or CD8+ T cells sorted from blood, taken in a trial of the OX40 agonist ivuxolimab. The gene calls are TRBV19 and TRBJ2-5; 8 nucleotides align to TRBD2. The CDR3 DNA sequence: TGTGCCAGTAGTAACCAGCGGGGGAGGGGGACCCAGTACTTC. Translation: CASSNQRGRGTQYF.